What follows are 6 T cell receptor beta chains derived from one specimen sequenced in a study of blood T cells in healthy people across ages. A second PCR, run for roughly 7 to 11 cycles, used a sample-barcoded 5' primer plus a J-beta primer mix. In TCRdb, the 5' RACE reads were re-called with MiXCR into one record per CDR3 protein. The sample records about 780,000 distinct CDR3 sequences, about 47% being singletons. Sequenced material: blood. Every receptor here comes from an elderly man in good health.

This clonotype came up once. This chain uses TRBV27 with TRBJ1-6; D remains ambiguous. The CDR3 runs to 14 residues. Germline CDR1 and CDR2: MNHEY and SMNVEV (reference sequence). Trimming took off 6 bases at V and 6 bases at J, with 12 bases between the two ends. CDR3 bases: TGTGCCAGCAGACGTCGGGATCGTAATTCACCCCTCCACTTT. Its protein product is CASRRRDRNSPLHF.

This clonotype has more than one count but fewer than ten. V gene TRBV7-3 combines with J gene TRBJ2-1; 8 positions agree with TRBD2. This CDR3 spans 13 amino acids. V trimming: 4 bases; J trimming: 6 bases; junction bases outside the gene matches: 2. Germline V gene data show CDR1 as SGHTA and CDR2 as FQGTGA. CDR3: CASSSGGGNEQFF. CDR3 coding DNA: TGTGCCAGCAGCTCCGGGGGGGGCAATGAGCAGTTCTTC.

This clonotype came up many times. The rearrangement uses TRBV20-1 and TRBJ2-1, with D possibly TRBD2 on 5 matching bases. The CDR3 covers 15 residues. Germline V gives CDR1 DFQATT, CDR2 SNEGSKA (reference sequence). V lost 7 bases and J lost 5, with 21 bases in between. The CDR3 coding sequence is TGCAGTGGGGTTCGGGCGGGTAACCCCGACAATGAGCAGTTCTTC. This translates into CSGVRAGNPDNEQFF.

A few counts support this clonotype. The chain joins TRBV20-1 to TRBJ2-7; TRBD1 matches at 7 bases. The closer fit of TRBJ2-5 to the DNA end suggests the J call may be wrong. CDR1 is DFQATT, CDR2 SNEGSKA, per germline (reference sequence). The CDR3 consists of 13 residues. The CDR3 spells CSARPTGVETQYF. The CDR3 region has the DNA TGCAGTGCTAGACCTACAGGGGTTGAGACCCAGTACTTC.

V usage is TRBV20-1 and J usage is TRBJ2-1; no clear D. CDR3 length equals 13 residues. CDR1 and CDR2 from the germline V gene are DFQATT and SNEGSKA (reference sequence). Trimming cost V 3 bases and J 2 bases, with 8 bases left between them. In DNA, the CDR3 is TGCAGTGCTAGCCCGTTCCCCTACAATGAGCAGTTCTTC. As protein: CSASPFPYNEQFF.

V is TRBV20-1 and J is TRBJ2-1; 11 bases map to TRBD2. This CDR3 comprises 15 residues. Germline CDR1 and CDR2: DFQATT and SNEGSKA (reference sequence). After removal of 6 bases from V and 4 bases from J, the junction contained 8 bases not matched to a gene. The CDR3 region has the DNA TGCAGTGCCTCAACCGGGACTAGCGGTTACAATGAGCAGTTCTTC. Its translation is CSASTGTSGYNEQFF.